This T cell receptor beta chain appears in the sequencing data of a study of regulatory T cells in long-lasting Graves disease. Documented time point: persistent/refractory GD, antithyroid drugs over 5 years with positive TRAb. The TCR library was prepared using RNA isolated from PBMCs. This clonotype was seen many times. The antigen is unknown. V gave up 7 bases and J gave up 4 bases, with 20 bases separating them. The CDR3 sequence is 15 residues long. Germline values: CDR1 SGHAT, CDR2 FQNNGV. General study results and limits: Analyses excluded thyroid tissue, covering peripheral blood alone. Among samples with persistent disease, TRBV28, TRBJ1-2 and TRBJ2-5 were favored. TCR diversity was lower in persistent Graves' patients (versus newly diagnosed ones).

With iRepertoire HTBI primers and Arm-PCR of CDR3 regions, TCR beta libraries were built. The authors' processing: Throughout the samples, researchers identified about 56 TRBV and approximately 15 TRBJ segments. TCRdb used MiXCR to reprocess the multiplex PCR reads, holding one entry per CDR3 protein. TCRdb, rather than the study authors, made the V and J calls. The sample lists a few hundred thousand distinct CDR3 sequences; about 21% were seen once. The chain links TRBV11-2 to TRBJ2-7; D could derive from TRBD1 or TRBD2 (5 bases each). Sample: peripheral blood mononuclear cells (PBMCs), taken when the disease was refractory, from a patient treated with antithyroid drugs. The receptor was isolated from a female donor with Graves disease. The CDR3 DNA sequence: TGTGCCAGCAAGATATTAAGGGACCGACCTTACGAGCAGTACTTC. Amino acid sequence: CASKILRDRPYEQYF.